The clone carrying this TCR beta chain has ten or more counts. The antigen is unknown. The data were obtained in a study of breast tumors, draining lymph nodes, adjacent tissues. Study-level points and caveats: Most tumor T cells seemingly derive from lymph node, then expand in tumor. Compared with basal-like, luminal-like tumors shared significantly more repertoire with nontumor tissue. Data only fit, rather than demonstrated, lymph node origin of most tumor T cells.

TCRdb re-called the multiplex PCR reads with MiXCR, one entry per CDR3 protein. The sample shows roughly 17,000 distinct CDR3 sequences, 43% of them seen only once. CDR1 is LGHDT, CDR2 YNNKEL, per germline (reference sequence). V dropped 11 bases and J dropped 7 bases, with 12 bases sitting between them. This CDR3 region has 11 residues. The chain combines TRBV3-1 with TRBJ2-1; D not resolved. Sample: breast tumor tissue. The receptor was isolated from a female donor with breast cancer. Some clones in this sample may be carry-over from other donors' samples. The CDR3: CAVSLGNEQFF. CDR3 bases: TGTGCCGTCTCGCTCGGGAATGAGCAGTTCTTC.